This TCR beta chain derives from a study of PD-1 blockade in classical Hodgkin lymphoma. Every patient experienced relapse after autologous stem cell transplantation, and brentuximab vedotin exposure varied. Magnetic negative selection isolated CD8+ T cells from thawed PBMCs. Profiling relied on immunoSEQ multiplex PCR, and the TCRdb table lists in-frame clones only, not all of them. The sample includes more than 25,000 clones, around 88% of them seen just once. CDR1 is MDHEN, CDR2 SYDVKM, per germline. This CDR3 is built from 15 residues. The V and J ends lost 4 bases and 4 bases, in that order; junction bases with no gene match: 7.

This clonotype originated in a human donor with classical Hodgkin lymphoma. The chain uses TRBV28 and TRBJ1-2, with 9 bases lining up with TRBD1. The sample here was CD8+ T cells from blood, taken at baseline. The CDR3 is CASSSSQGAFYGYTF. In DNA, the CDR3 is TGTGCCAGCAGTTCATCACAGGGGGCTTTCTATGGCTACACCTTC.